Listed below are T cell receptor beta chains from one sample, sequenced in a study of cytomegalovirus exposure and HLA in healthy donors. Sequencing was performed with immunoSEQ multiplex PCR; in TCRdb, only in-frame clones are kept and a portion is missing. The sample holds more than 90,000 clones, roughly 80% seen once. Sequencing was performed on PBMCs. The receptors shown here come from a woman aged 60-70 years in good health and CMV-seronegative. The CDR3 runs from the conserved cysteine through the conserved F or W. Each record gives: D gene, J gene, clone size, V gene, CDR3 protein, CDR3 DNA. The D gene is left open where the match is weak. A clone size is listed for some rows: how often the clone was seen (once, few, many), or a class if it is expanded.

>TRBD2|TRBJ2-1|-|TRBV27
CASRRSSGYNEQFF
TGTGCCAGCAGGCGTTCTAGCGGTTACAATGAGCAGTTCTTC
>-|TRBJ2-2|-|TRBV10-3
CAISERRQNTGELFF
TGTGCCATCAGTGAGAGGCGGCAGAACACCGGGGAGCTGTTTTTT
>TRBD2|TRBJ2-1|few|TRBV7-2
CASSLRGLAGYNEQFF
TGTGCCAGCAGCTTACGAGGGCTAGCGGGATACAATGAGCAGTTCTTC
>-|TRBJ2-2|-|TRBV25-1
CASTPRSTGELFF
TGTGCCAGCACCCCCAGATCCACCGGGGAGCTGTTTTTT
>-|TRBJ2-3|-|TRBV6-5
CASSRQDTQYF
TGTGCCAGCAGTCGACAGGATACGCAGTATTTT
>TRBD1|TRBJ1-1|-|TRBV29-1
CSVVAPGQGTEAFF
TGCAGCGTTGTTGCCCCAGGACAGGGCACTGAAGCTTTCTTT
>-|TRBJ2-1|-|TRBV5-1
CASSSEPGTPSSAEQFF
TGCGCCAGCAGCTCGGAACCCGGGACACCTTCCTCGGCTGAGCAGTTCTTC
>-|TRBJ2-5|-|TRBV30
CAWGDGNQETQYF
TGTGCCTGGGGAGACGGGAACCAAGAGACCCAGTACTTC
>TRBD1|TRBJ1-2|-|TRBV15
CATSGQDFYGYTF
TGTGCCACCAGCGGACAGGATTTCTATGGCTACACCTTC
>TRBD1|TRBJ2-4|-|TRBV18
CASSPGQEGIQYF
TGTGCCAGCTCACCGGGACAGGAGGGCATTCAGTACTTC
>TRBD1|TRBJ1-4|-|TRBV5-1
CASSLSQGGTNEKLFF
TGCGCCAGCAGCTTGAGTCAGGGGGGAACTAATGAAAAACTGTTTTTT
>TRBD2|TRBJ2-5|-|TRBV29-1
CSVTRGAGGPQETQYF
TGCAGCGTAACCCGGGGAGCGGGGGGACCTCAAGAGACCCAGTACTTC
>TRBD1|TRBJ1-2|few|TRBV28
CASSGTGPYGYTF
TGTGCCAGCAGTGGGACAGGGCCCTATGGCTACACCTTC